Ten or more counts support the clone carrying this T cell receptor (beta chain). No antigen is known for it. TCRdb itself ran the 5' RACE reads through MiXCR, one entry per CDR3 protein. The sample lists about 57,000 distinct CDR3 sequences; 12% were seen once. The data were taken from a study of T-cell memory formation after mild COVID-19. This CDR3 is built from 15 residues. Germline-derived CDR1 and CDR2 are SGHRS and YFSETQ. V lost 0 bases, J lost 2 bases, and 11 bases lay in between. Regarding the study as a whole: Day 15 to 85 contracting clones showed balanced CD4/CD8; day 15 to 37 expanders favored CD4+.

The receptor comes from a man younger than 35 who had mild COVID-19 (a few samples of this study predate the infection). Cell type and time point are not known. V is TRBV5-1 and J is TRBJ2-5; D perhaps matches TRBD1 (6 bases). Input material: PBMCs or a T cell subset sorted from them (not recorded which). CDR3 in DNA: TGCGCCAGCAGCTTGGTCCCTGGACAGCAAGAGACCCAGTACTTC. This translates into CASSLVPGQQETQYF.